The 20 T cell receptor beta chains below were found in one sample sequenced in a study of blood T cell repertoires in COVID-19. Assay: immunoSEQ multiplex PCR; the TCRdb copy retains only in-frame clones and omits some. Of around 300,000 clones in the sample, 89% are singletons; the top ten hold 0.94%. Sample: peripheral blood. These TCRs come from a woman aged 40 to 50 who had recovered from COVID-19.

The chain has TRBV27 and TRBJ1-5; D remains ambiguous. The CDR3 contains 15 residues. The V end was cut by 3 bases, the J end by 6 bases, with 15 bases between. The germline gives CDR1 MNHEY, CDR2 SMNVEV (reference sequence). CDR3 sequence (DNA): TGTGCCAGCAGTTTGGGCCTTCCCCGGGGTCAGCCCCAGCATTTT. Encoded protein: CASSLGLPRGQPQHF.

The V gene is TRBV9, the J gene TRBJ1-2; D uncertain. CDR1 is SGDLS and CDR2 is YYNGEE in the germline V gene. Trimming took 3 bases from V and 5 from J, leaving 17 bases between them. This CDR3 has 15 amino acids. The CDR3 loop is CASSAAAALTYGYTF. The CDR3 coding sequence is TGTGCCAGCAGCGCGGCCGCAGCGCTAACTTATGGCTACACCTTC.

This clone has just one count. V gene TRBV5-1 combines with J gene TRBJ2-3; 7 nucleotides agree with TRBD2. V dropped 4 bases and J dropped 1; count of bases not matched to a gene: 3. Germline assignment: CDR1 SGHRS and CDR2 YFSETQ. The CDR3 length is 14 residues. The CDR3 sequence: CASSKTSGTDTQYF. Here the CDR3 DNA reads TGCGCCAGCAGCAAAACTAGCGGCACAGATACGCAGTATTTT.

The gene calls are TRBV28 and TRBJ1-2, with D possibly being TRBD1 (6 bases). The V gene's germline CDR1 is MDHEN and CDR2 SYDVKM. This CDR3 contains 12 residues. V lost 3 bases and J lost 8, with 10 bases in between. CDR3 loop: CASSFQGYGYTF. The DNA of the CDR3 is TGTGCCAGCAGTTTCCAGGGGTACGGCTACACCTTC.

CDR3 sequence reads: CSLLGENTEAFF. The DNA of the CDR3 is TGCAGTCTTCTGGGAGAAAACACTGAAGCTTTCTTT. The chain links TRBV29-1 to TRBJ1-1; D unresolved. This CDR3 comprises 12 residues. The germline gives CDR1 SQVTM, CDR2 ANQGSEA.

This chain joins TRBV15 and TRBJ1-1; D is unresolved. V was shortened by 3 bases and J by 4 bases, with 9 bases between the two germline ends. The CDR3 is made up of 13 amino acids. The germline CDR1 and CDR2 sequences are LNHNV and YYDKDF (reference sequence). The CDR3 reads CATSSFSGTEAFF. The CDR3 DNA reads as TGTGCCACCAGCAGTTTCTCGGGCACTGAAGCTTTCTTT.

CDR3 in DNA: TGTGCCAGCAGCCAAGATCGGCCCCTGGGCGTCAATGAGCAGTTCTTC. Its translation: CASSQDRPLGVNEQFF. The chain links TRBV14 to TRBJ2-1; D is unclear. V was shortened by 0 bases and J by 6 bases, with 15 bases between the two germline ends. The V gene's germline CDR1 is SGHDN and CDR2 FVKESK. The CDR3 runs 16 residues.

The chain joins TRBV5-1 to TRBJ2-2; 7 positions agree with TRBD2. From germline, CDR1 is SGHRS and CDR2 YFSETQ. The CDR3 is 18 amino acids. V lost 0 bases to trimming and J lost 0 bases; unmatched junction nucleotides: 8. CDR3 loop: CASSLVPSGPTNTGELFF. In DNA form, the CDR3 reads TGCGCCAGCAGCTTGGTACCTAGCGGCCCGACGAACACCGGGGAGCTGTTTTTT.

This chain uses TRBV4-2 with TRBJ2-1; D gene ambiguous. This CDR3 contains 17 residues. V lost 1 base and J lost 5, with 18 bases in between. Germline-derived CDR1 and CDR2 are LGHNA and YNFKEQ. CDR3 nucleotide sequence: TGTGCCAGCAGCCAAGTGGCCCAAGGTGGCGGCAACAATGAGCAGTTCTTC. This sequence encodes CASSQVAQGGGNNEQFF.

The chain recombines TRBV30 with TRBJ2-1, with 7 bases matching TRBD1. Germline V lookup: CDR1 GTSNPN, CDR2 SVGIG (reference sequence). The V and J ends lost 5 bases and 7 bases, in that order; junction bases with no gene match: 2. This CDR3 has 11 residues. The CDR3 DNA sequence: TGTGCCTGGTCAGGGGGAAATGAGCAGTTCTTC. Translated, it gives CAWSGGNEQFF.

V and J are TRBV19 and TRBJ2-1; the match to TRBD2 covers 16 bases. This CDR3 comprises 16 residues. Trimming at V came to 6 bases and at J to 10 bases, leaving 9 bases not matched to a gene. The germline V gene encodes CDR1 LNHDA and CDR2 SQIVND (reference sequence). In nucleotides, the CDR3 is TGTGCCAGTAGCCCGACGGGGACTAGCGGGAGGGCCGAGCAGTTCTTC. Translation gives CASSPTGTSGRAEQFF.

The gene calls are TRBV5-1 and TRBJ1-5; D unclear. The CDR3 spans 13 residues. V dropped 0 bases and J dropped 5 bases, with 6 bases sitting between them. Germline V gene lookup returns CDR1 SGHRS and CDR2 YFSETQ. The CDR3 DNA follows: TGCGCCAGCAGCTTGGCCGGGGATCAGCCCCAGCATTTT. Its protein is CASSLAGDQPQHF.

This chain joins TRBV2 and TRBJ2-7; the D gene is possibly TRBD1 (6 bases). The germline CDR1 and CDR2 sequences are SNHLY and FYNNEI. The CDR3 loop spans 14 amino acids. Trimming took off 3 bases at V and 4 bases at J, with 13 bases between the two ends. CDR3 in amino acids: CASSESTRGYEQYF. The CDR3 DNA follows: TGTGCCAGCAGTGAGTCTACAAGGGGGTACGAGCAGTACTTC.

This chain joins TRBV5-6 and TRBJ2-7; 7 bases match TRBD1. The trim removed 3 bases at V and 6 bases at J, leaving 6 bases unmatched. The CDR3 runs to 13 residues. Germline-derived CDR1 and CDR2 are SGHDT and YYEEEE. In DNA, the CDR3 is TGTGCCAGCAGCTACTGGACAGGAGGCGAGCAGTACTTC. Translated: CASSYWTGGEQYF.

This clone was counted a single time. The chain recombines TRBV28 with TRBJ2-7; a possible D gene is TRBD1 (6 bases). Germline V gives CDR1 MDHEN, CDR2 SYDVKM. Deletions cut 4 bases from V and 4 bases from J, with 11 bases between. The CDR3 length is 13 residues. The CDR3 DNA reads as TGTGCCAGCAGTTCCGGGACACTTTACGAGCAGTACTTC. Protein sequence: CASSSGTLYEQYF. The variable domain in full, completed from reference TRBV28 and TRBJ2-7, reads DVKVTQSSRYLVKRTGEKVFLECVQDMDHENMFWYRQDPGLGLRLIYFSYDVKMKEKGDIPEGYSVSREKKERFSLILESASTNQTSMYLCASSSGTLYEQYFGPGTRLTVT.

This clone was recorded once. This chain joins TRBV4-1 and TRBJ1-4; 8 positions match TRBD1. The CDR3 extends over 17 amino acids. Germline V gene lookup returns CDR1 MGHRA and CDR2 YSYEKL. With V trimmed by 4 bases and J by 3 bases, 10 bases remained unmatched. The CDR3 DNA reads as TGCGCCAGCAGCCGGGCCGGGACAGGTGGCTCTAATGAAAAACTGTTTTTT. As protein: CASSRAGTGGSNEKLFF.

V usage is TRBV7-9 and J usage is TRBJ2-7; the match to TRBD1 covers 7 bases. The CDR3 extends over 19 amino acids. V was pared by 8 bases and J by 0 bases, with 22 bases of the junction left unmatched. The germline V gene has CDR1 SEHNR and CDR2 FQNEAQ (reference sequence). The CDR3 protein is CASSGEDRESSWPSYEQYF. CDR3 nucleotides: TGTGCCAGCTCAGGTGAAGACAGGGAGAGCTCCTGGCCCTCCTACGAGCAGTACTTC.

This rearrangement joins TRBV7-9 to TRBJ1-6, with D tentatively TRBD1 (5 bases). V was shortened by 5 bases and J by 5 bases, with 16 bases between the two germline ends. CDR1 is SEHNR and CDR2 is FQNEAQ in the germline V gene (reference sequence). The length of the CDR3 is 16 residues. The CDR3 sequence: CASSPWAQADNSPLHF. The DNA of the CDR3 is TGTGCCAGCAGCCCCTGGGCACAGGCTGATAATTCACCCCTCCACTTT.

The rearrangement joins TRBV19 to TRBJ2-5; D remains ambiguous. The V gene's germline CDR1 is LNHDA and CDR2 SQIVND (reference sequence). The CDR3 is 14 amino acids. Deletions cut 6 bases from V and 5 bases from J, with 16 bases between. In DNA, the CDR3 is TGTGCCAGTAGCCACCGTGACTCGTGGGAGACCCAGTACTTC. This sequence encodes CASSHRDSWETQYF.

The gene calls are TRBV15 and TRBJ2-7; D is perhaps TRBD2 (6 bases). The CDR3 runs 15 residues. V was clipped by 0 bases and J by 5 bases, with 14 bases between them. CDR1 and CDR2 (germline): LNHNV, YYDKDF (reference sequence). This CDR3 reads CATSRDRREVDEQYF. The CDR3 DNA reads as TGTGCCACCAGCAGAGATCGGAGGGAGGTCGACGAGCAGTACTTC.